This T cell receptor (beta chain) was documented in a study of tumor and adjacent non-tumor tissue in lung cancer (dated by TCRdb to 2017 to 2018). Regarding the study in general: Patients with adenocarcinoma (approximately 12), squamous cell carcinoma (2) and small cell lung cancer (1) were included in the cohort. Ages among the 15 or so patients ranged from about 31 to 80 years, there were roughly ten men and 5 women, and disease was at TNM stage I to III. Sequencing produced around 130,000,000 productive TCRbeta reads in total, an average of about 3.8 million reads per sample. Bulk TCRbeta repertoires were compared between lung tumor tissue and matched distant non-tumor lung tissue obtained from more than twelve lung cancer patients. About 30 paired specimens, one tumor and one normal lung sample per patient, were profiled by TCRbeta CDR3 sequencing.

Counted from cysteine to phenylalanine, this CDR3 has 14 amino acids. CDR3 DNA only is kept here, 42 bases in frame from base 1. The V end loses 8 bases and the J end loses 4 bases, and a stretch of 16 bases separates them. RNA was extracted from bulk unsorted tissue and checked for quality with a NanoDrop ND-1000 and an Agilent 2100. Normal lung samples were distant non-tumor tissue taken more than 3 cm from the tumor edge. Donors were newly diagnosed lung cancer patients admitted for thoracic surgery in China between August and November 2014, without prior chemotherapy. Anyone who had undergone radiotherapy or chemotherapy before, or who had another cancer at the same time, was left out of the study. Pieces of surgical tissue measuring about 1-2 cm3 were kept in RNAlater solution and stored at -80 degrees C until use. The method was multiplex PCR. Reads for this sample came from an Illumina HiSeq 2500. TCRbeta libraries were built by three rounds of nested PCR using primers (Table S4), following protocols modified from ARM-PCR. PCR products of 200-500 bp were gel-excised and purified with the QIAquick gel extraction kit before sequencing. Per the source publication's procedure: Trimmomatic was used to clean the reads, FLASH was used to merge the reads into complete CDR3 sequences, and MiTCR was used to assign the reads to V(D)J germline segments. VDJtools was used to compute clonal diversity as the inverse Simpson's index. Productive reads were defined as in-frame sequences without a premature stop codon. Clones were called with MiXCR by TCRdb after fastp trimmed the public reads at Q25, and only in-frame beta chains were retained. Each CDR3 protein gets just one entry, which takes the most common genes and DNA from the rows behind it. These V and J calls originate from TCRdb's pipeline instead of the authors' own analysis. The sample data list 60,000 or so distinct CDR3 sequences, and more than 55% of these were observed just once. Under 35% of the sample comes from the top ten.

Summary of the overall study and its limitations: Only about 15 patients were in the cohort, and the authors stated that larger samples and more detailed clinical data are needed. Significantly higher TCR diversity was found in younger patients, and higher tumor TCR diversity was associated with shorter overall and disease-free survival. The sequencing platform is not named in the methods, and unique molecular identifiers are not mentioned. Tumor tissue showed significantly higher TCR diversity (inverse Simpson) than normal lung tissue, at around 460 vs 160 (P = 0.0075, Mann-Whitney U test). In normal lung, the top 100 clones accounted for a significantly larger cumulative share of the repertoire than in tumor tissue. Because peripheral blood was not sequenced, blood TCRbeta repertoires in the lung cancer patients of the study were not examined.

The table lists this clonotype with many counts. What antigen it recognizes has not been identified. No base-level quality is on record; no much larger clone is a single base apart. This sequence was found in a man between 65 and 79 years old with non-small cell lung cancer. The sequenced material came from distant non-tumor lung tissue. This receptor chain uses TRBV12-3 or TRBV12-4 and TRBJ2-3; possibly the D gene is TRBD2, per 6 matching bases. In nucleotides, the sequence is TGTGCCAGCGGGGTCGGTGGAGGGGCAGATACGCAGTATTTT. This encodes CASGVGGGADTQYF.